Included here is one T cell receptor (beta chain) sequence, with context. The data are from a study of blood T cell repertoires in COVID-19. Study-wide background: Donors in the United States, Italy and Spain gave samples during acute or convalescent COVID-19. The cDNA or gDNA used as material had been derived from T cells, B-cell-depleted T cells, or PBMCs.

Original data processing: Amplification of reference gene primers was used by the study to estimate nucleated cell counts. Profiling relied on immunoSEQ multiplex PCR, and the TCRdb table lists in-frame clones only, not all of them. D and trimming come from the DNA, and the V and J calls and clone size come from that table. The sample has tens of thousands of clones, under 95% seen once; the top ten hold more than 2%. Trimming removed 2 bases at V and 6 bases at J, with 14 bases between. Germline loops: CDR1 SEHNR, CDR2 FQNEAQ (reference sequence). The CDR3 is 15 residues long. The source material was peripheral blood. This chain uses TRBV7-9 with TRBJ2-1; D might be TRBD1 (6 bases). The clonotype comes from a man aged 45-60 years with active COVID-19. This CDR3 reads CASSLTQGLLNEQFF. The CDR3 bases are TGTGCCAGCAGCTTAACGCAGGGGTTACTCAATGAGCAGTTCTTC.